This TCR beta chain emerged from a study of early T cells in non-severe SARS-CoV-2 infection. CDR1 is GTSNPN, CDR2 SVGIG, per germline (reference sequence). The CDR3 totals 15 residues. V gave up 2 bases and J gave up 0 bases, with 11 bases separating them. Via MiXCR, TCRdb re-called the 5' RACE reads, giving one row per CDR3 protein. The sample holds about 56,000 distinct CDR3 sequences; about 10% are singletons and the top ten take 6.5%. The sequence was collected from an adult who was a healthcare worker with PCR-confirmed SARS-CoV-2 infection or an uninfected control (not recorded which). The gene calls are TRBV30 and TRBJ1-5; tentative D call: TRBD1 (6 bases). Sequenced: whole blood. CDR3 protein: CAWSYLGGSNQPQHF. CDR3 DNA sequence: TGTGCCTGGAGTTACCTAGGGGGTAGCAATCAGCCCCAGCATTTT.